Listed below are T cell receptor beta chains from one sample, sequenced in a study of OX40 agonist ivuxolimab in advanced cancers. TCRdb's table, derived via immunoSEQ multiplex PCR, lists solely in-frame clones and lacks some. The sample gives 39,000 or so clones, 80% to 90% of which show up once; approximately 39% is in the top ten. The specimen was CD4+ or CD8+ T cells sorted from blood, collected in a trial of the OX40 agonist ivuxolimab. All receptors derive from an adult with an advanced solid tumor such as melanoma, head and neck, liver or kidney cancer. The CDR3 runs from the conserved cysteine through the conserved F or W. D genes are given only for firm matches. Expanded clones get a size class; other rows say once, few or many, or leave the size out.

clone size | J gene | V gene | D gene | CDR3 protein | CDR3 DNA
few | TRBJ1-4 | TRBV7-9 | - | CATTTGRVDKLFF | TGTGCCACTACAACAGGGCGCGTGGATAAACTGTTTTTT
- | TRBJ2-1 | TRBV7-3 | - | CASSEGPYSYNEQFF | TGTGCCAGCAGCGAAGGGCCATACTCCTACAATGAGCAGTTCTTC
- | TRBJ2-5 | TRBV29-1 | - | CSGGRLRETQYF | TGCAGCGGCGGGCGGCTCAGAGAGACCCAGTACTTC
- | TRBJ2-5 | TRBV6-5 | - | CASSYGRETQYF | TGTGCCAGCAGTTACGGGCGAGAGACCCAGTACTTC
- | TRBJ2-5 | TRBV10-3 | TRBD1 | CAISIQGSQETQYF | TGTGCCATCAGCATACAGGGGTCCCAAGAGACCCAGTACTTC
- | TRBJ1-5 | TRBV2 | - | CASSASVNQPQHF | TGTGCCAGCAGTGCGTCCGTCAATCAGCCCCAGCATTTT
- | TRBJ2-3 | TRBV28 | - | CASSTTRSPSTDTQYF | TGTGCCAGCAGTACCACTAGGAGCCCGAGCACAGATACGCAGTATTTT
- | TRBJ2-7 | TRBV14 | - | CASSQDLSSDHYEQYF | TGTGCCAGCAGCCAAGATCTGTCTTCGGATCACTACGAGCAGTACTTC
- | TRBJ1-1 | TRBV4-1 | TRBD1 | CASSQWDRTNTEAFF | TGCGCCAGCAGCCAGTGGGACAGAACGAACACTGAAGCTTTCTTT
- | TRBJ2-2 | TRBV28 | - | CASSLSNTGELFF | TGTGCCAGCAGTTTATCCAACACCGGGGAGCTGTTTTTT
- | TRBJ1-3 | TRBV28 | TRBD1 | CASSETGRLSGNTIYF | TGTGCCAGCAGTGAGACAGGGCGACTCTCTGGAAACACCATATATTTT
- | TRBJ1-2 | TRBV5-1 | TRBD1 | CASSIGTGTDGYTF | TGCGCCAGCAGCATCGGGACAGGGACCGATGGCTACACCTTC
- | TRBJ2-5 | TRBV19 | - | CASSIGTRTETQYF | TGTGCCAGTAGTATCGGAACCCGAACAGAGACCCAGTACTTC
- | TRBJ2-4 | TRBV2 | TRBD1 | CASSPGGTGLQYF | TGTGCCAGCAGTCCAGGGGGGACAGGGTTGCAGTACTTC
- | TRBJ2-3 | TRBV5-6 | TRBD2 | CASSSLAGSWADTQYF | TGTGCCAGCAGCTCCTTAGCGGGGAGTTGGGCAGATACGCAGTATTTT
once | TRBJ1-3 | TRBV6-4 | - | CASSEWLPGSGNTIYF | TGTGCCAGCAGTGAATGGCTCCCAGGCTCTGGAAACACCATATATTTT
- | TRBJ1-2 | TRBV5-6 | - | CASSGRPGDWANYGYTF | TGTGCCAGCAGCGGGAGGCCAGGGGATTGGGCTAACTATGGCTACACCTTC
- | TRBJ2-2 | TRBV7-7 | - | CASSQGPGELFF | TGTGCTAGCAGCCAAGGGCCCGGGGAGCTGTTTTTT
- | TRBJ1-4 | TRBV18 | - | CASSPGSTNEKLFF | TGTGCCAGCTCGCCCGGGTCTACTAATGAAAAACTGTTTTTT
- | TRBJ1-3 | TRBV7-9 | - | CASSPNLGRNTIYF | TGTGCCAGCAGCCCAAACCTAGGGCGAAACACCATATATTTT
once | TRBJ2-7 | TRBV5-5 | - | CASSLTGTSYEQYF | TGTGCCAGCAGCCTTACAGGGACTTCCTACGAGCAGTACTTC
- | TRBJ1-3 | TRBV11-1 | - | CASSSNRNGNTIYF | TGTGCCAGCAGCTCCAACAGAAATGGAAACACCATATATTTT
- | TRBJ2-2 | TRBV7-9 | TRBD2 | CASSPASGRSTGELFF | TGTGCCAGCAGCCCCGCTAGCGGGAGGAGCACCGGGGAGCTGTTTTTT
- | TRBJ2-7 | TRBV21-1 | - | CASSKVLRYEQYF | TGTGCCAGCAGCAAAGTTCTGCGTTACGAGCAGTACTTC
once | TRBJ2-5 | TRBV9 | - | CASSVGRYQETQYF | TGTGCCAGCAGCGTAGGTCGGTACCAAGAGACCCAGTACTTC
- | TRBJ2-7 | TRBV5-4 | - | CASSPIGGEQYF | TGTGCCAGCAGCCCTATCGGAGGCGAGCAGTACTTC
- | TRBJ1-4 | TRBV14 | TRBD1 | CASSQQGAANEKLFF | TGTGCCAGCAGCCAACAGGGGGCGGCTAATGAAAAACTGTTTTTT
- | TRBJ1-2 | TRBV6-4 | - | CASSHLPRITGTF | TGTGCCAGCAGTCATCTACCACGAATAACCGGGACCTTC
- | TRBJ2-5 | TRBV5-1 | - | CASSLATQETQYF | TGCGCCAGCAGCTTGGCGACTCAAGAGACCCAGTACTTC
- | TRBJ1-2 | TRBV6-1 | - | CASSEIKTDGYTF | TGTGCCAGCAGTGAAATTAAGACAGATGGCTACACCTTC
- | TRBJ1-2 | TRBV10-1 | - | CASSAYRAEGYTF | TGCGCCAGCAGTGCCTACAGGGCGGAGGGCTACACCTTC
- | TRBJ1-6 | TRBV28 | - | CASSLGGGSYNSPLHF | TGTGCCAGCAGTTTGGGAGGGGGCTCCTATAATTCACCCCTCCACTTT
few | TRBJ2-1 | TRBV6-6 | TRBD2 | CASRSGLAGGTQFF | TGTGCCAGCAGATCGGGACTAGCGGGAGGTACGCAGTTCTTC
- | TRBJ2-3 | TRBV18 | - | CASSPGSVLTDTQYF | TGTGCCAGCTCACCAGGGTCCGTACTCACAGATACGCAGTATTTT
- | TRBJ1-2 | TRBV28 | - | CASSRQQGSVSFTGYTF | TGTGCCAGCAGTCGCCAGCAGGGGTCGGTCAGCTTTACGGGCTACACCTTC
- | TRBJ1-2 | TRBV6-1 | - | CASSEARRTAGYTF | TGTGCCAGCAGTGAAGCCCGACGGACTGCAGGCTACACCTTC
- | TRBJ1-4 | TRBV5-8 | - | CASSLARAVNEKLFF | TGTGCCAGCAGCTTGGCCAGGGCGGTTAATGAAAAACTGTTTTTT
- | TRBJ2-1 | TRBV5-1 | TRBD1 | CASSFSPGQGSNEQFF | TGCGCCAGCAGCTTTAGTCCGGGACAGGGATCCAATGAGCAGTTCTTC
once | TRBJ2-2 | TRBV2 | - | CASRRRAETGELFF | TGTGCCAGCAGGAGGAGGGCCGAAACCGGGGAGCTGTTTTTT
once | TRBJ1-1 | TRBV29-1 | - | CSVDGGGNTEAFF | TGCAGCGTTGACGGCGGGGGGAACACTGAAGCTTTCTTT
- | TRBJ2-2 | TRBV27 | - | CASSPGTGELFF | TGTGCCAGCAGTCCAGGGACCGGGGAGCTGTTTTTT
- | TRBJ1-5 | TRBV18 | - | CASSRTRTSNQPQHF | TGTGCCAGCTCGCGGACAAGGACCAGCAATCAGCCCCAGCATTTT